Listed below are T cell receptor beta chains from one sample, sequenced in a study of T cell responses to AZD1222 COVID-19 vaccine. Using immunoSEQ multiplex PCR, the repertoire was profiled, and TCRdb retains in-frame clones only, with some absent. The data show 150,000 or so clones, with around 93% seen just once and about 1.4% held by the top ten. The material was peripheral blood, obtained on day 0 of AZD1222 vaccination. The receptors shown here come from an adult in good health. Both conserved end residues are part of each CDR3. The D gene is left open where the match is weak. Size is omitted from some rows. Given values are once, few, many or a class for expanded clones.

D gene	V gene	J gene	clone size	CDR3 protein	CDR3 DNA
.	TRBV9	TRBJ2-7	.	CASSRAWSSYEQYF	TGTGCCAGCAGCAGGGCGTGGAGCTCCTACGAGCAGTACTTC
.	TRBV6-2/TRBV6-3	TRBJ2-7	.	CASSLGGRGYEQYF	TGTGCCAGCAGTTTAGGTGGCAGGGGCTACGAGCAGTACTTC
.	TRBV12-3/TRBV12-4	TRBJ1-1	.	CASRTFSGPEAFF	TGTGCCAGCAGGACGTTCTCCGGCCCGGAAGCTTTCTTT
TRBD1	TRBV7-2	TRBJ1-6	.	CASSFGTGGASPLHF	TGTGCCAGCAGCTTCGGGACAGGGGGCGCTTCACCCCTCCACTTT
TRBD1	TRBV12-5	TRBJ1-5	.	CASGLVTGGFVQPQHF	TGTGCTAGTGGTTTGGTGACAGGGGGCTTCGTTCAGCCCCAGCATTTT
TRBD1	TRBV7-6	TRBJ1-1	.	CASSLAVVTGGRNTEAFF	TGTGCCAGCAGCTTAGCGGTCGTAACAGGGGGTCGGAACACTGAAGCTTTCTTT
TRBD2	TRBV2	TRBJ2-5	.	CASSPTSGRSETQYF	TGTGCCAGCAGTCCCACTAGCGGGAGATCGGAGACCCAGTACTTC
TRBD1	TRBV18	TRBJ1-4	.	CASSPPSTGVEKLFF	TGTGCCAGCTCACCACCTTCGACAGGGGTCGAAAAACTGTTTTTT
.	TRBV19	TRBJ2-2	.	CASSIDRRIPGELFF	TGTGCCAGTAGTATAGATCGACGGATCCCCGGGGAGCTGTTTTTT
.	TRBV6-5	TRBJ1-5	.	CASSQTFGGLGPQHF	TGTGCCAGCAGTCAGACTTTCGGGGGCTTGGGCCCCCAGCATTTT
.	TRBV5-4	TRBJ2-5	.	CASSSPGWETQYF	TGTGCCAGCAGCTCCCCCGGTTGGGAGACCCAGTACTTC
.	TRBV12-5	TRBJ1-1	.	CASGLQGNTEAFF	TGTGCTAGTGGTTTGCAGGGCAACACTGAAGCTTTCTTT
TRBD1	TRBV19	TRBJ1-1	.	CASSIGAGGPGTEAFF	TGTGCCAGTAGTATAGGGGCAGGGGGGCCGGGGACTGAAGCTTTCTTT
.	TRBV30	TRBJ1-5	once	CACGAAYGAPQHF	TGTGCCTGTGGGGCGGCCTATGGAGCGCCCCAGCATTTT
TRBD1	TRBV5-1	TRBJ1-6	.	CASRMGQGAYNSPLHF	TGCGCCAGCAGGATGGGACAGGGGGCCTATAATTCACCCCTCCACTTT
.	TRBV10-1	TRBJ2-1	.	CARRGVEQFF	TGCGCCAGAAGGGGGGTTGAGCAGTTCTTC
.	TRBV27	TRBJ2-7	once	CASRVGANYEQYF	TGTGCCAGCAGAGTCGGGGCTAACTACGAGCAGTACTTC
.	TRBV30	TRBJ2-7	once	CAWSVRGAGEQYF	TGTGCCTGGAGTGTACGCGGGGCGGGGGAGCAGTACTTC
TRBD1	TRBV7-9	TRBJ1-1	.	CASSQIPSQGMNTEAFF	TGTGCCAGCAGCCAAATCCCTTCACAGGGGATGAACACTGAAGCTTTCTTT
.	TRBV5-1	TRBJ2-3	.	CASSLALNTDTQYF	TGCGCCAGCAGCTTGGCCCTCAACACAGATACGCAGTATTTT
TRBD1	TRBV5-1	TRBJ1-2	.	CASSLLPPGTDNYGYTF	TGCGCCAGCAGCTTACTCCCTCCCGGGACAGATAACTATGGCTACACCTTC
.	TRBV6-4	TRBJ2-3	.	CASSGSSTDTQYF	TGTGCCAGCAGTGGAAGTAGCACAGATACGCAGTATTTT
TRBD2	TRBV28	TRBJ2-7	once	CASSIPGLAGDSYEQYF	TGTGCCAGCAGTATTCCGGGACTAGCGGGGGACTCCTACGAGCAGTACTTC
.	TRBV19	TRBJ1-5	.	CASRNPRGSNQPQHF	TGTGCCAGTAGAAACCCCCGGGGTAGCAATCAGCCCCAGCATTTT
.	TRBV14	TRBJ2-7	.	CASSQGSGGYEQYF	TGTGCCAGCAGCCAAGGAAGTGGGGGGTACGAGCAGTACTTC
.	TRBV13	TRBJ2-3	.	CASSHSLGTRRPTDTQYF	TGTGCCAGCAGCCATTCCCTAGGTACAAGGCGCCCAACAGATACGCAGTATTTT
.	TRBV12-3/TRBV12-4	TRBJ1-5	.	CASRSRPDQPQHF	TGTGCCAGCAGGTCACGTCCGGATCAGCCCCAGCATTTT
.	TRBV5-6	TRBJ1-1	once	CASSLDQGTEAFF	TGTGCCAGCAGCTTGGACCAGGGGACTGAAGCTTTCTTT